The present T cell receptor (beta chain) was sequenced within a study of blood T cell repertoires in COVID-19. This CDR3 contains 15 residues. V was shortened by 6 bases and J by 4 bases, with 18 bases between the two germline ends. CDR1 and CDR2 (germline): MNHEY, SVGAGI. Only in-frame clones appear in the TCRdb table, and some are missing; sequencing was by immunoSEQ multiplex PCR. Altogether about 130,000 clones are present, approximately 84% being singletons, with the ten largest covering roughly an eighth. Source material: peripheral blood. The genes are TRBV6-5 and TRBJ1-1; tentative D call: TRBD1 (5 bases). This receptor was obtained from a woman between 55 and 75 years old with acute or convalescent COVID-19. CDR3 amino acids: CASSSHSGGVTEAFF. The CDR3, as DNA: TGTGCCAGCAGCTCTCACTCCGGGGGAGTCACTGAAGCTTTCTTT.